The 6 T cell receptor beta chains below come from one sample, sequenced in a study of PD-L1 blockade in urothelial cancer listed by TCRdb under 2017. The time point label of this sample denotes: peripheral blood 6 weeks after treatment start. Library method: the immunoSEQ multiplex PCR assay. TCRdb carries this immuneACCESS record with in-frame sequences only. Its versions omit some clonotypes, under half of them owing to an unresolved V gene in the studies checked, with the rest unexplained. For this sample there are approximately 91,000 clones; approximately 87% appear just once. The top ten hold around 8% of the sample. Sequencing used PBMCs, obtained around atezolizumab (anti-PD-L1) treatment. The source is a man between 65 and 80 years old with urothelial cancer.

The chain links TRBV29-1 to TRBJ1-2, with D uncertain. Germline CDR1 is SQVTM and CDR2 is ANQGSEA. V gave up 5 bases and J gave up 5 bases, with 12 bases separating them. The CDR3 covers 12 residues. CDR3 in amino acids: CSVSARLYGYTF. CDR3 DNA: TGCAGCGTTTCTGCCAGGCTATATGGCTACACCTTC.

V and J are TRBV6-5 and TRBJ2-3, with a weak D call TRBD1 (6 bases). V was cut by 4 bases and J by 2 bases, with 13 bases left in between. This CDR3 comprises 15 residues. Germline CDR1 MNHEY, CDR2 SVGAGI. The DNA of the CDR3 is TGTGCCAGCAGTTTCCGGGACACCTCCACAGATACGCAGTATTTT. Protein: CASSFRDTSTDTQYF.

The chain recombines TRBV7-3 with TRBJ2-1, with a weak D call TRBD2 (6 bases). This CDR3 has 17 amino acids. Deletions cut 0 bases from V and 4 bases from J, with 16 bases between. The germline V gene has CDR1 SGHTA and CDR2 FQGTGA. This chain's CDR3 is CASSLTAPVGGYNEQFF. The CDR3 coding sequence is TGTGCCAGCAGCTTAACAGCACCGGTCGGAGGGTACAATGAGCAGTTCTTC.

The chain uses TRBV11-3 and TRBJ1-2; 8 nucleotides align to TRBD1. The CDR3 is made up of 15 amino acids. Germline-derived CDR1 and CDR2 are SGHNT and YENEEA. V dropped 3 bases and J dropped 8; count of bases not matched to a gene: 11. CDR3 sequence reads: CASSLTGATDGGYTF. CDR3 in DNA: TGTGCCAGCAGCTTGACAGGGGCTACCGACGGGGGCTACACCTTC.

V gene TRBV27 combines with J gene TRBJ1-1, with D maybe TRBD1 (6 bases). CDR1 is MNHEY and CDR2 is SMNVEV in the germline V gene (reference sequence). CDR3 length: 14 residues. V was pared by 4 bases and J by 3 bases, with 12 bases between. CDR3 in DNA: TGTGCCAGCAGTTCAGGGGTCTCCGACACTGAAGCTTTCTTT. It yields the protein CASSSGVSDTEAFF.

The chain has TRBV7-2 and TRBJ1-4; tentative D call: TRBD1 (6 bases). Germline CDR1 and CDR2: SGHTA and FQGNSA. This CDR3 contains 14 residues. The V gene lost 3 bases and the J gene lost 5 bases, with 10 bases spanning the gap. CDR3 protein: CASSFGRGNEKLFF. In nucleotides, the CDR3 is TGTGCCAGCAGCTTCGGCAGGGGCAATGAAAAACTGTTTTTT.